The rows below give T cell receptor beta chains drawn from one sample of a study of blood T cell repertoires in COVID-19. Using immunoSEQ multiplex PCR, the repertoire was profiled, and TCRdb retains in-frame clones only, with some absent. Of about 200,000 clones in the sample, 75% to 90% were seen once. Material for sequencing was peripheral blood. Every receptor here comes from a man aged 40-49 years with acute or convalescent COVID-19. Both conserved end residues are part of each CDR3. Each record gives: CDR3 protein, CDR3 DNA, D gene, J gene, V gene, clone size. The D gene is left open where the match is weak. Rows give clone size only sometimes, using once, few, many, or a class for an expanded clone.

CASSPGGIGTGDDGYTF	TGTGCCAGCAGCCCCGGAGGGATCGGGACAGGAGATGATGGCTACACCTTC	TRBD1	TRBJ1-2	TRBV7-3	NA
CASSLGTVNSPLHF	TGCGCCAGCAGCCTTGGGACAGTTAATTCACCCCTCCACTTT	TRBD1	TRBJ1-6	TRBV5-1	NA
CASSLRLAGETQYF	TGCGCCAGCAGCTTGAGGCTAGCGGGAGAGACCCAGTACTTC	TRBD2	TRBJ2-5	TRBV5-1	NA
CASSANRGLEQYF	TGCGCCAGCAGTGCGAACAGGGGCTTGGAGCAGTACTTC	TRBD1	TRBJ2-7	TRBV10-1	NA
CATSLYGSNTGELFF	TGTGCCACCAGCTTGTACGGGTCGAACACCGGGGAGCTGTTTTTT	NA	TRBJ2-2	TRBV6-2/TRBV6-3	NA
CASSPRSYSGANVLTF	TGTGCCAGCTCACCAAGGAGCTACTCTGGGGCCAACGTCCTGACTTTC	NA	TRBJ2-6	TRBV18	few
CASSQGQTELIGYTF	TGTGCCAGCAGCCAAGGTCAGACAGAGTTGATAGGCTACACCTTC	NA	TRBJ1-2	TRBV4-2	few
CASTEGPEAFF	TGTGCCAGCACCGAGGGTCCTGAAGCTTTCTTT	NA	TRBJ1-1	TRBV12-3/TRBV12-4	NA
CASSIGLAGGPWETQYF	TGTGCCAGTAGTATCGGACTAGCGGGAGGGCCGTGGGAGACCCAGTACTTC	TRBD2	TRBJ2-5	TRBV19	NA
CAWGMTSTDTQYF	TGTGCCTGGGGTATGACTAGCACAGATACGCAGTATTTT	NA	TRBJ2-3	TRBV30	NA
CASKTGLAGADTQYF	TGTGCCAGCAAAACGGGGCTAGCGGGAGCAGATACGCAGTATTTT	TRBD2	TRBJ2-3	TRBV5-4	NA
CASSQGIRGDTEAFF	TGTGCCAGCAGCCAAGGGATAAGAGGAGACACTGAAGCTTTCTTT	NA	TRBJ1-1	TRBV3-1/TRBV3-2	NA
CSARGTEAFF	TGCAGTGCTAGAGGGACAGAAGCTTTCTTT	NA	TRBJ1-1	TRBV20-1	once
CASSYSGDFGQPQHF	TGTGCCAGCAGTTACTCGGGGGACTTCGGTCAGCCCCAGCATTTT	NA	TRBJ1-5	TRBV6-5	NA
CASSYTRTSGSTRSYNEQFF	TGTGCCAGCAGCTATACTCGGACTAGCGGGAGCACTCGCTCCTACAATGAGCAGTTCTTC	TRBD2	TRBJ2-1	TRBV27	NA
CASSSPGFAEAFF	TGTGCCAGCAGCTCTCCCGGGTTCGCTGAAGCTTTCTTT	NA	TRBJ1-1	TRBV7-2	NA
CSVLSLSYEQYF	TGCAGCGTCCTCTCTTTGTCCTACGAGCAGTACTTC	NA	TRBJ2-7	TRBV29-1	NA
CASSYSGSRGETQYF	TGTGCCAGCAGCTACAGCGGCTCCCGGGGAGAGACCCAGTACTTC	NA	TRBJ2-5	TRBV11-2	NA
CASSIRGGRGTEAFF	TGTGCCAGTAGTATACGCGGGGGAAGGGGCACTGAAGCTTTCTTT	NA	TRBJ1-1	TRBV19	NA
CASSYATGVEQYF	TGTGCCAGCAGTTACGCGACAGGGGTCGAGCAGTACTTC	TRBD1	TRBJ2-7	TRBV6-2/TRBV6-3	NA
CASSTQGARVPFTDTQYF	TGTGCCAGCAGCACACAGGGGGCCAGGGTTCCCTTTACAGATACGCAGTATTTT	TRBD1	TRBJ2-3	TRBV7-8	NA
CATSDFVSGGAYQPQHF	TGTGCCACCAGTGATTTCGTCTCCGGGGGGGCGTATCAGCCCCAGCATTTT	NA	TRBJ1-5	TRBV24-1	NA
CASSIRPTGASSYEQYF	TGTGCCAGTAGTATTCGACCGACAGGGGCCTCCTCCTACGAGCAGTACTTC	TRBD1	TRBJ2-7	TRBV19	NA
CASFGLRNTEAFF	TGTGCCAGTTTTGGGCTCAGGAACACTGAAGCTTTCTTT	NA	TRBJ1-1	TRBV6-5	few
CASSLGDNYNSPLHF	TGCGCCAGCAGCTTGGGGGACAATTATAATTCACCCCTCCACTTT	NA	TRBJ1-6	TRBV5-1	NA
CASSPGTVTEAFF	TGTGCCAGCAGCCCCGGGACAGTCACTGAAGCTTTCTTT	TRBD1	TRBJ1-1	TRBV7-2	NA
CASSGSWSYEQYF	TGTGCCAGCAGCGGGAGTTGGTCCTACGAGCAGTACTTC	NA	TRBJ2-7	TRBV12-3/TRBV12-4	NA
CATSRDLGGQGALSSYNEQFF	TGTGCCACCAGCAGAGATCTCGGGGGACAGGGGGCCTTAAGCTCCTACAATGAGCAGTTCTTC	TRBD1	TRBJ2-1	TRBV15	NA
CASSPRLAEETQYF	TGTGCCAGCAGTCCTAGACTAGCGGAAGAGACCCAGTACTTC	TRBD2	TRBJ2-5	TRBV27	NA
CASSLRATELPNYGYTF	TGCGCCAGCAGCTTGAGGGCGACAGAACTACCTAACTATGGCTACACCTTC	NA	TRBJ1-2	TRBV5-1	NA
CASSDTGEGNQPQHF	TGTGCCAGCAGTGACACAGGGGAGGGCAATCAGCCCCAGCATTTT	TRBD1	TRBJ1-5	TRBV6-4	many
CASSQGRGGSTEAFF	TGCGCCAGCAGCCAAGGTCGGGGGGGCTCTACTGAAGCTTTCTTT	NA	TRBJ1-1	TRBV4-1	NA
CASRLVARGRVNGYTF	TGTGCAAGTCGCTTAGTCGCCAGGGGGCGGGTAAATGGCTACACCTTC	NA	TRBJ1-2	TRBV12-2	NA
CASRWTGGETEAFF	TGTGCCAGCAGATGGACAGGGGGGGAGACTGAAGCTTTCTTT	TRBD1	TRBJ1-1	TRBV6-4	NA
CASSPWTENTGELFF	TGTGCCAGCTCACCGTGGACAGAGAACACCGGGGAGCTGTTTTTT	NA	TRBJ2-2	TRBV18	NA
CASSTTEPGMNTEAFF	TGTGCCAGTAGTACGACAGAACCCGGAATGAACACTGAAGCTTTCTTT	NA	TRBJ1-1	TRBV19	NA
CASSFRDTSYEQYF	TGTGCCAGCAGCTTCAGGGACACGTCCTACGAGCAGTACTTC	NA	TRBJ2-7	TRBV11-1	NA
CATSTGLADTDTQYF	TGTGCCACCAGCACTGGACTAGCGGACACAGATACGCAGTATTTT	TRBD2	TRBJ2-3	TRBV15	NA
CASRVPTGAEAFF	TGTGCCAGCAGAGTCCCGACAGGGGCCGAAGCTTTCTTT	TRBD1	TRBJ1-1	TRBV2	NA
CASSNSYNEQFF	TGTGCCAGCAGTAATAGTTACAATGAGCAGTTCTTC	NA	TRBJ2-1	TRBV2	NA
CASSFSGRTYRSSYNEQFF	TGTGCCAGCAGTTTTAGTGGGAGGACCTACCGGAGCTCCTACAATGAGCAGTTCTTC	NA	TRBJ2-1	TRBV28	once
CASSPGGIRAFF	TGTGCCAGCAGCCCTGGGGGCATTCGGGCTTTCTTT	NA	TRBJ1-1	TRBV7-2	NA
CASSWTGSGELFF	TGTGCCAGTTCTTGGACAGGATCCGGGGAGCTGTTTTTT	TRBD1	TRBJ2-2	TRBV19	NA
CASSPKGQRTDTQYF	TGTGCCAGCAGCCCCAAGGGGCAGCGCACAGATACGCAGTATTTT	NA	TRBJ2-3	TRBV7-9	NA
CASSTDLPRDRIISNQPQHF	TGCGCCAGCAGCACCGACCTTCCGAGAGACAGAATCATTAGCAATCAGCCCCAGCATTTT	NA	TRBJ1-5	TRBV5-1	NA
CASSEGDYYGYTF	TGTGCCAGCAGTGAAGGGGACTACTATGGCTACACCTTC	NA	TRBJ1-2	TRBV2	NA
CASSSARGHTEAFF	TGTGCCAGCAGCTCCGCCAGAGGTCACACTGAAGCTTTCTTT	NA	TRBJ1-1	TRBV11-2	NA
CASSLGAGGSTDTQYF	TGTGCCAGCAGCTTAGGGGCGGGAGGGAGCACAGATACGCAGTATTTT	TRBD2	TRBJ2-3	TRBV7-8	few
CASSLARKSDEQFF	TGCGCCAGCAGCTTGGCCAGAAAGAGCGATGAGCAGTTCTTC	NA	TRBJ2-1	TRBV5-1	NA
CAWVTGTEAFF	TGTGCCTGGGTGACAGGGACTGAAGCTTTCTTT	TRBD1	TRBJ1-1	TRBV30	once
CAWGLVMGHGYTF	TGTGCCTGGGGCCTGGTTATGGGGCATGGCTACACCTTC	NA	TRBJ1-2	TRBV30	NA
CASRGTGDLYEQYF	TGTGCCAGCAGAGGGACAGGAGATCTTTACGAGCAGTACTTC	TRBD1	TRBJ2-7	TRBV6-5	NA
CASSLGVANYGYTF	TGCGCCAGCAGCTTGGGGGTAGCGAACTATGGCTACACCTTC	NA	TRBJ1-2	TRBV5-1	few
CASSLGGGTGTGTYGYTF	TGCGCCAGCAGCTTGGGAGGGGGTACCGGGACAGGGACCTATGGCTACACCTTC	TRBD1	TRBJ1-2	TRBV5-1	NA
CASSLDRLGEAFF	TGTGCCAGCAGCTTAGACCGACTGGGTGAAGCTTTCTTT	NA	TRBJ1-1	TRBV11-2	NA